Below, 19 T cell receptor beta chains from the same sample are listed, as sequenced in a study of T cells in Graves' hyperthyroidism and ophthalmopathy. Researchers took RNA transcripts and amplified the TCR beta CDR3 regions from them. When the TCR CDR3 underwent first-round RT-PCR, the HTBI primer set was used. TCRdb ran MiXCR on the multiplex PCR reads and lists one entry per CDR3 protein. Among 300,000 to 400,000 distinct CDR3 sequences listed, more than 12% were seen once. What was sequenced was blood. The receptors here all came from a woman aged 25 to 39 with Graves' ophthalmopathy.

This clonotype has ten or more counts. V is TRBV2 and J is TRBJ1-5; D unresolved. This CDR3 has 15 amino acids. CDR1 and CDR2 (germline): SNHLY, FYNNEI. Trimming stripped 6 bases from V and 1 base from J, with 13 bases between. The chain's CDR3 is CASSAVFTSNQPQHF. CDR3 nucleotides: TGTGCCAGCAGCGCAGTATTTACCAGCAATCAGCCCCAGCATTTT.

The sample holds a few counts of this clonotype. This may arise from a read error, as a much more abundant clone is one base away. The genes are TRBV20-1 and TRBJ2-7; D is perhaps TRBD1 or TRBD2 (5 bases each). The CDR3 consists of 13 residues. In germline, CDR1 is DFQATT, CDR2 SNEGSKA (reference sequence). CDR3 in amino acids: CSTRGVGSYEQYF. CDR3 nucleotide sequence: TGCAGTACTAGAGGGGTAGGATCCTACGAGCAGTACTTC.

This clonotype was detected ten times or more. The genes are TRBV11-2 and TRBJ1-1; D is perhaps TRBD1 (5 bases). V lost 7 bases, J lost 1 base, and 25 bases lay in between. This CDR3 comprises 18 residues. Per germline, CDR1 SGHAT and CDR2 FQNNGV. Here the CDR3 reads CASIQGRGRVGENTEAFF. CDR3 bases: TGTGCCAGCATCCAAGGACGGGGGAGGGTTGGGGAGAACACTGAAGCTTTCTTT.

This clonotype was observed at least ten times. The chain recombines TRBV6-5 with TRBJ1-1, with D possibly matching TRBD1 (5 bases). Germline CDR1 reads MNHEY; CDR2 reads SVGAGI. The ends were cut back, 2 bases at V and 2 bases at J, with 9 bases in the middle. This CDR3 is 14 amino acids long. The CDR3 loop is CASSYRGSNTEAFF. CDR3 nucleotide sequence: TGTGCCAGCAGTTACAGGGGTTCTAACACTGAAGCTTTCTTT.

This chain connects TRBV4-2 to TRBJ2-5; either TRBD1 or TRBD2 may supply D (6 bases each). V lost 4 bases and J lost 9, with 18 bases in between. Germline-derived CDR1 and CDR2 are LGHNA and YNFKEQ. The CDR3 runs 14 residues. CDR3 sequence (DNA): TGTGCCAGCAGCCCGTATGGGGGGCTGGAGGCCCAGTACTTC. Its protein product is CASSPYGGLEAQYF.

The chain combines TRBV7-9 with TRBJ2-3, with 9 bases that match TRBD2. V shed 5 bases, J shed 4 bases, and the junction held 7 bases outside the gene matches. The CDR3 extends over 15 amino acids. From germline, CDR1 is SEHNR and CDR2 FQNEAQ (reference sequence). For the CDR3, the DNA is TGTGCCAGCAGCCGGGCGGGGGGGGCCCCAGATACGCAGTATTTT. This translates into CASSRAGGAPDTQYF.

This clonotype appeared a few times. The V and J genes are TRBV2 and TRBJ2-3; 8 bases agree with TRBD2. After removal of 4 bases from V and 6 bases from J, the junction contained 0 bases not matched to a gene. From germline, CDR1 is SNHLY and CDR2 FYNNEI. This CDR3 is 12 amino acids long. In DNA, the CDR3 is TGTGCCAGCAGTGCGGGAGGGGATACGCAGTATTTT. It translates to CASSAGGDTQYF.

This clonotype was counted ten times or more. The rearrangement joins TRBV27 to TRBJ1-5, with a possible D match to TRBD1 (5 bases). The CDR3 contains 14 residues. Trimming removed 3 bases from V and 6 bases from J, with 12 bases in between. Germline loops: CDR1 MNHEY, CDR2 SMNVEV (reference sequence). The DNA of the CDR3 is TGTGCCAGCAGTTTGACAGCCTTCTCTCAGCCCCAGCATTTT. Its translation: CASSLTAFSQPQHF.

In regard to this clonotype: A much more abundant neighbour one base away suggests this may be a read error. V is TRBV18 and J is TRBJ2-1; 13 bases map to TRBD2. Looked up from germline, CDR1 is KGHSH and CDR2 is LQKENI. The CDR3 extends over 18 amino acids. CDR3 DNA sequence: TGTGCCTGCTCGCAGACTAGCGGGGGGATGAGCTCTTACAATGAGCAGTTCTTC. Translated, it gives CACSQTSGGMSSYNEQFF. Full variable domain (outside the CDR3, taken from reference TRBV18 and TRBJ2-1): NAGVMQNPRHLVRRRGQEARLRCSPMKGHSHVYWYRQLPEEGLKFMVYLQKENIIDESGMPKERFSAEFPKEGPSILRIQQVVRGDSAAYFCACSQTSGGMSSYNEQFFGPGTRLTVL.

This clonotype has at least ten counts. This chain joins TRBV7-9 and TRBJ2-5; 13 bases align to TRBD2. Germline V lookup: CDR1 SEHNR, CDR2 FQNEAQ (reference sequence). This CDR3 region has 17 residues. The V and J ends lost 5 bases and 2 bases, in that order; junction bases with no gene match: 8. The CDR3 DNA sequence: TGTGCCAGCAGCAAGGGACTAGCGGGGTCGGGACAAGAGACCCAGTACTTC. Translating gives CASSKGLAGSGQETQYF.

J is TRBJ1-3 and V is TRBV5-6; possible D gene TRBD1, 5 bases. This CDR3 is 18 amino acids long. V dropped 6 bases and J dropped 2 bases, with 24 bases sitting between them. Per the germline V gene, CDR1 is SGHDT and CDR2 is YYEEEE. Written as DNA, the CDR3 is TGTGCCAGCACCAAAACAAAAACAGGATACCCCCCTGGAAACACCATATATTTT. Protein sequence: CASTKTKTGYPPGNTIYF. The full variable domain, with the rest looked up from reference TRBV5-6 and TRBJ1-3, is DAGVTQSPTHLIKTRGQQVTLRCSPKSGHDTVSWYQQALGQGPQFIFQYYEEEERQRGNFPDRFSGHQFPNYSSELNVNALLLGDSALYLCASTKTKTGYPPGNTIYFGEGSWLTVV.

This clonotype was detected ten times or more. A read error may explain this, as a much larger clone is one base away. The V call is TRBV11-3, the J call TRBJ2-3; D is unclear. CDR3 length: 12 amino acids. Germline CDR1 reads SGHNT; CDR2 reads YENEEA. V shed 4 bases and J shed 7 bases, with 9 bases lying between them. The CDR3 nucleotides are TGTGCCAGCAGCTCCTGGGCCAATACGCAGTATTTT. Translating gives CASSSWANTQYF.

This clonotype was observed at least ten times. The chain carries TRBV20-1 and TRBJ1-3; D gene unclear. Trimming shortened V by 1 base and J by 6 bases, and 4 bases separated the two germline ends. This CDR3 has 11 amino acids. CDR1 is DFQATT, CDR2 SNEGSKA, per germline (reference sequence). DNA for the CDR3: TGCAGTGCTAGAGCGCAAAACACCATATATTTT. Translation gives CSARAQNTIYF.

This clonotype occurred many times. This chain links TRBV24-1 with TRBJ2-1; possible D gene TRBD1, 6 bases. The V and J ends lost 4 bases and 3 bases respectively, with 12 bases between them. The germline CDR1 and CDR2 sequences are KGHDR and SFDVKD. The CDR3 spans 15 residues. The CDR3 here is CATSDPKGVYNEQFF. CDR3 sequence (DNA): TGTGCCACCAGTGACCCCAAGGGGGTCTACAATGAGCAGTTCTTC.

This clonotype was seen a few times. The rearrangement uses TRBV5-1 and TRBJ2-3; D perhaps matches TRBD2 (5 bases). The CDR3 runs to 14 residues. The V gene's germline CDR1 is SGHRS and CDR2 YFSETQ. V was trimmed by 0 bases and J by 3 bases, leaving 8 bases between them. CDR3 in DNA: TGCGCCAGCAGCTTGGAACTAGTGACAGATACGCAGTATTTT. It encodes CASSLELVTDTQYF.

This clonotype appeared a few times. This rearrangement joins TRBV7-9 to TRBJ1-1; 7 bases line up with TRBD1. The junction had 8 bases not matched to a gene; V was cut back by 5 bases and J by 8 bases. The V gene's germline CDR1 is SEHNR and CDR2 FQNEAQ (reference sequence). The CDR3 sequence is 13 residues long. The CDR3 region is CASSRLDRTEAFF. The CDR3 bases are TGTGCCAGCAGCCGACTGGACAGGACCGAAGCTTTCTTT.

The gene calls are TRBV6-1 and TRBJ2-2, with 9 bases lining up with TRBD1. J lost 3 bases, V lost 6 bases, and 5 bases had no gene match. Germline CDR1 is MNHNS and CDR2 is SASEGT. This CDR3 spans 15 amino acids. This chain's CDR3 is CASRVWTGDTGELFF. CDR3 in DNA: TGTGCCAGCAGAGTTTGGACAGGGGACACCGGGGAGCTGTTTTTT.

There are many counts of this clonotype. The V gene is TRBV18, the J gene TRBJ1-2; 8 bases fit TRBD1. CDR1 is KGHSH and CDR2 is LQKENI in the germline V gene. The CDR3 contains 12 residues. The V segment lost 6 bases and the J segment 11 bases; nucleotides outside the gene matches: 8. As DNA, the CDR3 is TGTGCCAGCTCCCGGGGACAGGACACATACACCTTC. This translates into CASSRGQDTYTF.

The chain couples TRBV9 to TRBJ2-3, with D possibly matching TRBD2 (5 bases). Trimming removed 4 bases at V and 4 bases at J, with 19 bases between. Germline V gene sequence: CDR1 SGDLS, CDR2 YYNGEE. This CDR3 comprises 16 residues. CDR3 sequence (DNA): TGTGCCAGCAGCCCACGCGGGCTGTTTGTCTCAGATACGCAGTATTTT. This translates into CASSPRGLFVSDTQYF.